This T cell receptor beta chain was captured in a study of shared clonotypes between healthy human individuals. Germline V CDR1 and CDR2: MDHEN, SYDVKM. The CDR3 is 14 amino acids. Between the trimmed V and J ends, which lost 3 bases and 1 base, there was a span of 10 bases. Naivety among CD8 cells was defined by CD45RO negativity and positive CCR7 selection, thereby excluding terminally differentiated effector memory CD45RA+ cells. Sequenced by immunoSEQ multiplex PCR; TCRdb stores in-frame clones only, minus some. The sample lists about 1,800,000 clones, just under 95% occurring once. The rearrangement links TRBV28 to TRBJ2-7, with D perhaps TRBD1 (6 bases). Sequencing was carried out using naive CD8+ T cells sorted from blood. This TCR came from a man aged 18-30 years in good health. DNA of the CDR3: TGTGCCAGCAGTTTTTTAGGACAGTCCTACGAGCAGTACTTC. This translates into CASSFLGQSYEQYF.